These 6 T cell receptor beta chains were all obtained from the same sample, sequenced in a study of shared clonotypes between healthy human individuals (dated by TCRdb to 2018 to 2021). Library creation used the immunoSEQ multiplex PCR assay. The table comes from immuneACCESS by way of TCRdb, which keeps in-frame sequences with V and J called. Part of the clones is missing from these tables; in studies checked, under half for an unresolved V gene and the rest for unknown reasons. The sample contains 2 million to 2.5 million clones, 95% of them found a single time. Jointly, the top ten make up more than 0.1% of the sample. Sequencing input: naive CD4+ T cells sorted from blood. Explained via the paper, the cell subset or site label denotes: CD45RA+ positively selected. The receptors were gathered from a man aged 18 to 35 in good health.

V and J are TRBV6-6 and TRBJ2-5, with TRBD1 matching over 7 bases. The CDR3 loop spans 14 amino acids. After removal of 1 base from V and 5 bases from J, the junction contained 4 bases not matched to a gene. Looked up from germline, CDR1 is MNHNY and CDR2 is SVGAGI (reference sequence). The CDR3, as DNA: TGTGCCAGCAGTTACTTCTCGACAGGGGAGACCCAGTACTTC. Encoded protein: CASSYFSTGETQYF.

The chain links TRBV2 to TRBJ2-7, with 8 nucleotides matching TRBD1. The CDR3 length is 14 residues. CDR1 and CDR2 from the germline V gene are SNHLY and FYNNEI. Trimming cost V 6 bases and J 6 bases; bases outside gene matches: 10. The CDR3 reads CASRGAGTGPEQYF. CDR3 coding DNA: TGTGCCAGCAGGGGGGCCGGGACAGGCCCCGAGCAGTACTTC.

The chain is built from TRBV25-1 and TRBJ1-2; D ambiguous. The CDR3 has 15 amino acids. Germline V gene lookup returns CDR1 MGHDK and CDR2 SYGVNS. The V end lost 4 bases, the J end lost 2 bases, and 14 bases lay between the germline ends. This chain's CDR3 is CASSGLVGSNYGYTF. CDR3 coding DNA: TGTGCCAGCAGTGGGCTCGTGGGGTCAAACTATGGCTACACCTTC.

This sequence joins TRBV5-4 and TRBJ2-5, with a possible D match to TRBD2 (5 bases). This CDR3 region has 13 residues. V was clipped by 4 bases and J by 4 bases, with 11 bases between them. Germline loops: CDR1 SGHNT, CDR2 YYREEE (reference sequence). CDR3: CASSPTEVETQYF. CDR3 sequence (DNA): TGTGCCAGCAGCCCCACGGAGGTAGAGACCCAGTACTTC.

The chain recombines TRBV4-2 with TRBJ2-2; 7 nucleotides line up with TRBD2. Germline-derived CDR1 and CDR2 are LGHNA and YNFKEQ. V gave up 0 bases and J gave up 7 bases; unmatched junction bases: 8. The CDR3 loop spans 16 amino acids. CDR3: CASSQEVGGPGGELFF. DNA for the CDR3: TGTGCCAGCAGCCAAGAGGTGGGAGGGCCTGGCGGGGAGCTGTTTTTT.

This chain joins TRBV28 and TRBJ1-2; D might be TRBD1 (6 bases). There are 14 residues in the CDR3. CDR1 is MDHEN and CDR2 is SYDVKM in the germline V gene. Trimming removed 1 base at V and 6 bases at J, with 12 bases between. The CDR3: CASSLSPGGDGYTF. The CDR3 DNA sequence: TGTGCCAGCAGTTTATCGCCCGGGGGCGATGGCTACACCTTC.